This T cell receptor beta chain came from a study of T cells in localized non-small cell lung cancer (dated by TCRdb to between 2020 and 2021). For context, the study as a whole: The study examined T cell repertoires in 236 patients with early-stage NSCLC and compared tumors with uninvolved tumor-adjacent lungs. Of the NSCLC patients, fewer than 150 were male and about a hundred were female, and the mean age was around 66 years. The cohort consisted of 236 treatment-naive NSCLC patients whose localized lung tumors had been resected.

At diagnosis, peripheral blood, uninvolved tumor-adjacent lung and tumor were collected and were preserved as a mix of fresh-frozen and FFPE material. Blood samples were analyzed as peripheral blood mononuclear cells for TCR repertoire profiling. The full study reports these points: Longer overall survival was associated with higher blood T cell density, whereas shorter survival was associated with higher adjacent-lung clonality. Uninvolved tumor-adjacent lung showed the highest T cell clonality, higher than tumor, which suggests more focused antigenic responses in the adjacent lung. Because multi-region tumor sequencing was not done, intratumor heterogeneity could not be ruled out. Because of the exploratory design, TCR variables were selected using unadjusted p-values without false-discovery rate correction. Of the top 100 tumor clones, a median of roughly 53 were detected in paired uninvolved adjacent lung; under 35 were also among that lung's top 100.

TCR beta CDR3 regions were sequenced from DNA using the immunoSEQ Assay. In the paper's pipeline: T cell density was computed as TCR beta template counts normalized to usable DNA estimated by amplifying housekeeping genes. Richness was estimated with the preseqR package, extrapolating to 400,000 templates for PBMC samples and 120,000 templates for tissue samples. Clonality was defined as one minus Pielou's evenness. To identify tissue-enriched TCRs, differential abundance testing was run on productive amino-acid clonotypes with a minimum total count of 5 and an alpha of 0.1. Repertoire overlap between compartments was quantified with the Jaccard Index and Morisita Overlap Index. GLIPH grouped TCR beta CDR3s together with public tetramer-defined viral CDR3s, and a viral motif had to include at least three viral sequences and also show V-gene enrichment. The table comes from immuneACCESS by way of TCRdb, which keeps in-frame sequences with V and J called. Part of the clones is missing from these tables; in studies checked, under half for an unresolved V gene and the rest for unknown reasons. V, J and clone size reflect that table, while D and trimming were determined from the DNA. The table for this sample lists around 70,000 clones; roughly nine tenths of them were counted only once. The ten largest clones take up 21% of the sample.

Concerning this clone itself: The antigen it recognizes is unknown. No per-base quality is available; no much larger clone lies one base away.

The V end loses 5 bases and the J end loses 5 bases, and a stretch of 15 bases separates them. Sequences MNHEY (CDR1) and SMNVEV (CDR2) are obtained from the germline V gene (reference sequence). The CDR3 covers 14 residues, taking in both the cysteine and the phenylalanine. Only CDR3 DNA is held: 42 bases, read in frame from base 1. The sample consisted of peripheral blood, taken before any cancer treatment. The rearranged chain carries TRBV27 and TRBJ1-2; confidence is insufficient to name the D gene. The sequence derives from a male donor aged 60 or older with stage III squamous cell lung carcinoma. The CDR3 region: CASSRRDLGYGYTF. The DNA sequence follows: TGTGCCAGCAGTCGCCGGGATTTGGGGTATGGCTACACCTTC.